This TCR beta chain was retrieved from a study of blood T cell repertoires in COVID-19 (TCRdb year 2020). Concerning the study at large: The collaborator samples originated in the United States, Italy and Spain and spanned the acute and convalescent phases of COVID-19. The material from the prospective study consisted of cDNA or gDNA derived from T cells, B-cell-depleted T cells, or PBMCs. Deeply sampled blood TCRbeta repertoires from subjects exposed to, actively infected with, or recovered from COVID-19 were included in the dataset. The repertoires were released in a freely available public database intended as a resource for research on the immune response to SARS-CoV-2. The samples were drawn from the first 160 participants of the ongoing ImmuneRACE study and from more than 1,000 subjects provided by 6 global collaborators. A de-identified subject ID, COVID-19 status, age in years and sex were almost always included in the sample metadata. Where HLA class I and class II types were available, the types were taken from metadata supplied by the sample provider, not from assay-based typing. What the study reported, not specific to this receptor: The quantity of clinical and demographic metadata differed by source and by participant and was supplied without curation.

Participants in the prospective study were aged about 18 to 95 years, lived in some 24 United States geographic areas, and enrolled through a virtual design. In the prospective study, participants were assigned to cohorts based on the clinical history participants reported in a screening survey and a study questionnaire. Recovered participants in ImmuneRACE Cohort 3 were defined as having two consecutive negative NP/OP PCR tests, clearance from a healthcare professional, or resolution of symptoms. In the prospective study, mobile phlebotomists collected whole blood, serum and a nasopharyngeal or oropharyngeal swab from each participant. Participants in the prospective study had the option to provide additional blood draws and questionnaires over a 2-month period. Prospective study blood samples were shipped either frozen or at room temperature before DNA extraction. Concerning this clone: It lacks a known antigen. Base qualities are not at hand, and no much larger clone is one base apart.

From the germline V gene, CDR1 is KGHDR and CDR2 is SFDVKD. CDR3 length: 16 amino acids, cysteine to phenylalanine. The CDR3 DNA has 48 bases and is translated from base 1. V loses 0 bases of germline sequence and J loses 5 bases, and the interval between the two ends is 12 bases. TCRbeta CDR3 regions were amplified from genomic DNA using the immunoSEQ Assay, a bias-controlled multiplex PCR. As for the authors' bioinformatics: Nucleated cell counts per sample were estimated from amplification of reference gene primers within the assay. To quantify the absolute abundance of each unique TCRbeta CDR3 rearrangement, sequence reads were collapsed and filtered. For each sample, productive Simpson clonality was calculated by taking the square root of Simpson's diversity index across productive rearrangements. TCRdb retrieved this table from immuneACCESS and kept in-frame rearrangements only. Not all clones are present; in checked studies, unresolved V genes account for under half, and no reason is known for the remainder. That table is the source of V, J and clone size, and D and trimming were worked out from the DNA. The sample records a few hundred thousand clones, 80% to 90% of which are singletons. The ten largest clonotypes hold roughly 1% of the sample.

The receptor chain draws on TRBV24-1 and TRBJ2-2, and perhaps TRBD2 as D gene, on 5 matching bases. The TCR comes from a man younger than 35 who had recovered from COVID-19. Sequenced sample: PBMCs or T cells enriched from blood (not recorded which). The base sequence is TGTGCCACCAGTGATTTGGCCGGGATCGGAACCGGGGAGCTGTTTTTT. Translated, this gives CATSDLAGIGTGELFF.